The T cell receptor beta chain under discussion was sequenced for a study of chemoradiotherapy in HPV16-positive cancers. V shed 0 bases and J shed 0 bases, with 17 bases lying between them. The CDR3 totals 18 residues. Germline values: CDR1 MRHNA, CDR2 SNTAGT. To note about this clone: Its target is not known.

Assay: immunoSEQ multiplex PCR; the TCRdb copy retains only in-frame clones and omits some. In the table there are around 16,000 clones, roughly 80% of which are singletons. Study-wide findings and caveats: Candidate HPV-specific clones and E7-related TCR motifs grew in tumor during treatment.

This clonotype was sampled from a human donor with HPV-associated anogenital cancer. The rearrangement joins TRBV6-4 to TRBJ1-1, with a weak D call TRBD1 (5 bases). Sampling took place from a patient who underwent chemoradiotherapy. The CDR3 sequence is CASSDSKSIGHMNTEAFF. CDR3 nucleotide sequence: TGTGCCAGCAGTGACTCGAAATCAATCGGACACATGAACACTGAAGCTTTCTTT.